The clone carrying this T cell receptor (beta chain) was seen just once. The V and J ends lost 2 bases and 1 base respectively, with 6 bases between them. This CDR3 region has 13 residues. The data were produced by immunoSEQ multiplex PCR, yet TCRdb's version contains in-frame clones alone and is incomplete. The repertoire has about 97,000 clones, more than 85% of them found once; the top ten carry around 7%. The data are from a study of T cell responses to AZD1222 COVID-19 vaccine. The TCR comes from an adult in good health. Sequencing used peripheral blood, obtained on day 0 of AZD1222 vaccination. The V call is TRBV12-3 or TRBV12-4, the J call TRBJ2-7; the D is unclear. The CDR3 nucleotides read TGTGCCAGCAGTTTAAGTATGTCCTACGAGCAGTACTTC. It encodes CASSLSMSYEQYF.